This TCR beta chain was found in a study of breast tumors, draining lymph nodes, adjacent tissues. The lymph nodes were axillary draining lymph nodes from breast cancer patients. This clonotype was seen ten or more times. The antigen remains unidentified. TCRdb ran MiXCR on the multiplex PCR reads and lists one entry per CDR3 protein. The repertoire has 250,000 or so distinct CDR3 sequences, about 33% of them found once; the top ten carry under 1.2%. Findings and caveats of the study: Compared with basal-like, luminal-like tumors shared significantly more repertoire with nontumor tissue. Tumors had less TCR diversity than lymph nodes, more than nontumor tissue.

Germline-derived CDR1 and CDR2 are SGHTA and FQGNSA. Losses at the gene ends were 1 base for V and 6 bases for J; bases not matched to a gene: 5. CDR3 size: 16 residues. The chain links TRBV7-2 to TRBJ2-1, with 11 bases matching TRBD2. The clonotype was recovered from a female donor with breast cancer. Some clones in this sample may be carry-over from other donors' samples. Source material: axillary lymph node tissue. The CDR3 DNA reads TGTGCCAGCAGCTTAGGCCGGCTAGCGGGAGGCAATGAGCAGTTCTTC. Translating it yields CASSLGRLAGGNEQFF. The complete variable domain, with remaining parts taken from reference TRBV7-2 and TRBJ2-1, reads GAGVSQSPSNKVTEKGKDVELRCDPISGHTALYWYRQSLGQGLEFLIYFQGNSAPDKSGLPSDRFSAERTGGSVSTLTIQRTQQEDSAVYLCASSLGRLAGGNEQFFGPGTRLTVL.